The entry below describes one T cell receptor beta chain. Antigen: not known. Patients were excluded because of uncontrolled infection, other autoimmune disease, pregnancy or lactation. This entry is derived from a study of T cells in Graves' hyperthyroidism and ophthalmopathy. In the study overall: Upon initial diagnosis and before any treatment, peripheral blood was collected.

Study-wide points: The model forecast ophthalmopathy, anticipating it by a median about 6.5 months before onset. In blood, most of the thyroid clonotypes expanded above 0.001 were also present.

Germline CDR1 reads MNHNS; CDR2 reads SASEGT. The CDR3 is made up of 15 amino acids. Germline trimming cut 5 bases from V and 4 bases from J; bases unmatched to any gene: 8. Amplification yielded TCR beta CDR3 regions, with RNA transcripts as the source. First-round RT-PCR of the TCR CDR3 relied on the HTBI primer set. TCRdb analysed the multiplex PCR reads with MiXCR anew, one entry per CDR3 protein. The sample has 450,000 to 550,000 distinct CDR3 sequences, around 22% seen once. The sample taken for sequencing was blood. The chain recombines TRBV6-1 with TRBJ2-5; 9 bases are a match to TRBD1. This TCR came from a woman aged 25 to 39 with Graves' ophthalmopathy. This CDR3 reads CASSTSPGQGETQYF. The CDR3, as DNA: TGTGCCAGCAGTACCAGCCCGGGACAGGGAGAGACCCAGTACTTC.